This TCR beta chain was sequenced for a study of OX40 agonist ivuxolimab in advanced cancers. The study in broad terms: Ivuxolimab was a fully human IgG2 agonistic monoclonal antibody targeting the costimulatory receptor OX40 (CD134). Partial responses were achieved by three dose-escalation patients, of whom one had hepatocellular carcinoma and two had cutaneous melanoma. Of the roughly 51 patients in dose escalation, about 20 had hepatocellular carcinoma, some 15 had melanoma, 9 had renal cell carcinoma and 9 had head and neck cancer. Intravenous ivuxolimab was administered to patients every 2 weeks at six dose levels: 0.01, 0.1, 0.3, 1.5, 3 and 10 mg/kg. Peripheral TCRbeta sequencing was intended to test whether TCR sequence diversity was altered and clonal T-cell expansion was caused by ivuxolimab. In the dose-escalation cohort, 82.7% of patients were male, and the mean age was approximately 60 years, with a range of 23 to 79. The monotherapy dose-escalation portion (N ≈ 50 patients) of the phase I ivuxolimab trial is reported in the paper. Prior anti-PD-1, anti-PD-L1 or anti-CTLA-4 therapy was permitted, and checkpoint inhibitors had been received by 40% to 50% of dose-escalation patients.

Details on this clone: Its cognate antigen has yet to be identified. No much larger clone is present one base from it, and per-base qualities are unavailable.

Genomic DNA was extracted from sorted cells for sequencing of the TCRbeta CDR3 region. TCRbeta CDR3 regions were sequenced using the immunoSEQ Assay. TCRdb took this table from immuneACCESS and kept in-frame rearrangements with V and J called. Such tables lack part of the clones; where checked against another copy, unresolved V genes explain under half of the gap, and the rest is unexplained. The sample data list under 100,000 clones, and 70% to 85% of these were observed just once. Of the sample, about 5.5% falls within the top ten clones. The CDR3 measures 16 amino acids from cysteine to phenylalanine. The only DNA kept is the CDR3, 48 bases in frame from the first base. The germline V gene sets CDR1 to SGHRS and CDR2 to YFSETQ. Trimming costs V 0 bases and J 7 bases, and their ends lie 17 bases apart. The research as a whole found: At doses from 0.1 to 3.0 mg/kg, clonal expansion was seen in both CD4+ and CD8+ blood T cells between baseline and week 6. After ivuxolimab, more expanded clones were found on average in CD8+ T cells than in CD4+ T cells. Low levels of normalized T-cell clonal expansion were also seen in some nonresponding patients. The antigen specificity of the peripheral T cells that underwent clonal expansion was not determined. In the 0.1-3.0 mg/kg groups, partial responders had among the lowest normalized peripheral clonal expansion, particularly in CD8+ T cells.

The trial excluded patients who had a history of autoimmune disease or were on systemic immunosuppression. In every dose cohort, peripheral blood was drawn for TCR sequencing at baseline, cycle 4 day 1, and cycle 7 day 1. The samples were drawn from a first-in-human, open-label, multicenter phase I dose-escalation trial of ivuxolimab. Adults with locally advanced or metastatic melanoma, renal cell carcinoma, hepatocellular carcinoma or head and neck squamous cell carcinoma were enrolled in the trial. Before TCR sequencing, CD4+ T cells and CD8+ T cells were sorted from peripheral blood as separate populations.

The material was CD4+ or CD8+ T cells sorted from blood, obtained in a trial of the OX40 agonist ivuxolimab. This receptor was identified in an adult with an advanced solid tumor such as melanoma, head and neck, liver or kidney cancer. This sequence uses TRBV5-1 and TRBJ2-1; possibly the D gene is TRBD2, per 6 matching bases. Here the CDR3 is given as CASSLDGLGGGNEQFF. The nucleotides read TGCGCCAGCAGCTTGGATGGACTCGGAGGAGGGAATGAGCAGTTCTTC.